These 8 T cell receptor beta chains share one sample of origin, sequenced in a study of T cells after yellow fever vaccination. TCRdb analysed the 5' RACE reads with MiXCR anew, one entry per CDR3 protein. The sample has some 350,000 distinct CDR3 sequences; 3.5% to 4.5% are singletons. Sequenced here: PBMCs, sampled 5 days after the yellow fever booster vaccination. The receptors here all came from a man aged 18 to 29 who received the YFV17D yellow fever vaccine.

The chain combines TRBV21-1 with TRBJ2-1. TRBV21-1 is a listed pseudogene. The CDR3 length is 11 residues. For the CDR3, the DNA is TGTGCCAGCAGCAAAGACCATCCGCAGTTCTTC. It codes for CASSKDHPQFF.

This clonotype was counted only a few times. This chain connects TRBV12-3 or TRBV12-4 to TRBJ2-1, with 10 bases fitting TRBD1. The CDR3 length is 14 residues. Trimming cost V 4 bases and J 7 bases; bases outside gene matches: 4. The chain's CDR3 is CASSYRDRGNEQFF. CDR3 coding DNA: TGTGCCAGCAGTTACCGGGACAGGGGAAATGAGCAGTTCTTC.

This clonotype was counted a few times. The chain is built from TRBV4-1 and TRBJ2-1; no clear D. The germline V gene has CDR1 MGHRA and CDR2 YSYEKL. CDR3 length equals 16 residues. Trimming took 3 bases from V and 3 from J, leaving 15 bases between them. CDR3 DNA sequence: TGCGCCAGCAGCCAGCCCCTAGAACCCCTCTACAATGAGCAGTTCTTC. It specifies CASSQPLEPLYNEQFF.

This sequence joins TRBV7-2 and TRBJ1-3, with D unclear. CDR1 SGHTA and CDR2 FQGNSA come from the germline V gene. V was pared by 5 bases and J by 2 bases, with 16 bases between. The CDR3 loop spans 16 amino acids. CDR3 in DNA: TGTGCCAGCAGCCCGAATGGGGTGTCCGCTGGAAACACCATATATTTT. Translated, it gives CASSPNGVSAGNTIYF.

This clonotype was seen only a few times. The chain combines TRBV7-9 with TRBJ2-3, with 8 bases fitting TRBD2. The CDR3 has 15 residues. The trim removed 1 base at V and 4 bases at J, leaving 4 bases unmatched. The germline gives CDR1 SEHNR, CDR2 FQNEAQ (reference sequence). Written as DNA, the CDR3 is TGTGCCAGCAGCTTAGAGGTAGCGGGACCAGATACGCAGTATTTT. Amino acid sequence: CASSLEVAGPDTQYF.

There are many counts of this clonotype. The CDR3: CASWGGPAVQETQYF. CDR3 coding DNA: TGCGCCAGCTGGGGGGGACCGGCGGTTCAAGAGACCCAGTACTTC. The V call is TRBV5-1, the J call TRBJ2-5; 7 bases fit TRBD2. CDR1 is SGHRS, CDR2 YFSETQ, per germline. CDR3 length: 15 residues. The trim removed 7 bases at V and 2 bases at J, leaving 11 bases unmatched.

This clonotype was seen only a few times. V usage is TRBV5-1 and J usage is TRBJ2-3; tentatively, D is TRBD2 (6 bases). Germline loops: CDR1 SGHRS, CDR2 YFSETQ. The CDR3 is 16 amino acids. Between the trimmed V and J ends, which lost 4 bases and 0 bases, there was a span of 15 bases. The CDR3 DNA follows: TGCGCCAGCAGCCAGCCCAGCGGGTCGAGCACAGATACGCAGTATTTT. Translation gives CASSQPSGSSTDTQYF.

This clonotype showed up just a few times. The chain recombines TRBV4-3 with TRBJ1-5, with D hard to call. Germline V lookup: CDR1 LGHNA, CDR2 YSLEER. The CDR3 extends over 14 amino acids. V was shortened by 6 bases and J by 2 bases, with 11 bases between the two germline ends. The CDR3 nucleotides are TGCGCCAGCAGTCAGACCGTGGGCAATCAGCCCCAGCATTTT. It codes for CASSQTVGNQPQHF.